Listed here is a single T cell receptor (beta chain). Its target is not known. Generated by immunoSEQ multiplex PCR, the TCRdb table keeps only in-frame clones and is missing some. The table includes roughly 120,000 clones, 89% detected once. This sample is part of a study of T cell responses to AZD1222 COVID-19 vaccine. As for the study in general: Pooling of second doses given at about 4 or about 12 weeks was done.

The J segment lost 1 base and the V segment lost 6 bases, leaving 6 bases of the junction unmatched. The CDR3 is 16 residues long. Germline lookup yields CDR1 ENHRY and CDR2 SYGVKD. Findings of the study overall: Clonal diversity was possibly underestimated; the donors were predominantly white British and more often female. None of the repertoires were sampled until the peak T cell response had passed.

The specimen comprised peripheral blood, sampled on day 0 of AZD1222 vaccination. The receptor comes from an adult in good health. The chain has TRBV10-3 and TRBJ2-4; 10 nucleotides match TRBD2. The CDR3 DNA reads TGTGCCATCAGCAGCGGGGGGGCGTCGGCCAAAAACATTCAGTACTTC. Residues: CAISSGGASAKNIQYF.